One and the same sample provided the 22 T cell receptor beta chains below, sequenced in a study of T-cell reconstitution after alpha-beta-depleted transplantation in children. Construction of the TCRbeta library involved unique molecular identifiers. TCRdb passed the PCR reads through MiXCR, listing each CDR3 protein once. The sample carries about 110,000 distinct CDR3 sequences, 5.5% to 6.5% recorded once. The sequenced sample was PBMCs, mostly from graft donor cells, obtained 360 days after TCRalphabeta/CD19-depleted stem cell transplant. The source of these receptors is a male patient between 2 and 10 years old who had a stem cell transplant for acute lymphoblastic leukemia, so the T cells may come from the graft donor.

Many counts were recorded for this clonotype. This chain links TRBV27 with TRBJ1-5; possibly TRBD1 for D (6 bases). CDR3 length equals 15 residues. Germline V gene sequence: CDR1 MNHEY, CDR2 SMNVEV (reference sequence). V was cut by 5 bases and J by 2 bases, with 13 bases left in between. This CDR3 is CASSRPGHGNQPQHF. CDR3 nucleotides: TGTGCCAGCAGTAGGCCGGGACACGGCAATCAGCCCCAGCATTTT.

This clonotype has ten or more counts. The genes are TRBV18 and TRBJ2-7, with D possibly TRBD1 on 6 matching bases. Germline V gene lookup returns CDR1 KGHSH and CDR2 LQKENI. Trimming left V 6 bases short and J 2 bases short, with 20 bases between. The CDR3 is made up of 16 amino acids. As DNA, the CDR3 is TGTGCCAGCTCCCTACTGCCCGGGACAACTACCTACGAGCAGTACTTC. Translation gives CASSLLPGTTTYEQYF.

There are a few counts of this clonotype. The CDR3 DNA sequence: TGTGCCAGCAGCCCCGGGACAGACCTAAATGGAGAGACCCAGTACTTC. Translation: CASSPGTDLNGETQYF. J is TRBJ2-5 and V is TRBV3-1; 7 bases align to TRBD1. After removal of 4 bases from V and 4 bases from J, the junction contained 12 bases not matched to a gene. The CDR3 runs 16 residues. Germline V CDR1 and CDR2: LGHDT, YNNKEL (reference sequence).

This clonotype was seen ten or more times. The gene calls are TRBV7-9 and TRBJ2-2, with 7 bases matching TRBD2. Germline V lookup: CDR1 SEHNR, CDR2 FQNEAQ (reference sequence). The CDR3 runs to 14 residues. V lost 7 bases to trimming and J lost 6 bases; unmatched junction nucleotides: 8. CDR3 protein: CASIGEGFAGELFF. In DNA form, the CDR3 reads TGTGCCAGCATAGGGGAGGGATTCGCCGGGGAGCTGTTTTTT. The full variable domain, its missing parts supplied by reference TRBV7-9 and TRBJ2-2, is DTGVSQNPRHKITKRGQNVTFRCDPISEHNRLYWYRQTLGQGPEFLTYFQNEAQLEKSRLLSDRFSAERPKGSFSTLEIQRTEQGDSAMYLCASIGEGFAGELFFGEGSRLTVL.

V and J are TRBV4-3 and TRBJ2-5; TRBD2 aligns across 7 bases. The CDR3 is 17 amino acids. CDR1 and CDR2 from the germline V gene are LGHNA and YSLEER. Losses at the gene ends were 2 bases for V and 2 bases for J; bases not matched to a gene: 11. The CDR3 region is CASSQLKRGQAQETQYF. The CDR3 nucleotides are TGCGCCAGCAGCCAACTAAAGCGGGGCCAGGCTCAAGAGACCCAGTACTTC.

CDR3 protein: CAIQGELNQPQHF. For the CDR3, the DNA is TGTGCTATCCAGGGGGAGCTAAATCAGCCCCAGCATTTT. The rearrangement links TRBV28 to TRBJ1-5; 7 bases map to TRBD1. The length of the CDR3 is 13 residues. The germline V gene encodes CDR1 MDHEN and CDR2 SYDVKM.

Ten or more counts support this clonotype. This rearrangement joins TRBV10-3 to TRBJ2-6; tentative D call: TRBD1 (6 bases). The CDR3 sequence is 16 residues long. Germline CDR1 and CDR2: ENHRY and SYGVKD. Between the trimmed V and J ends, which lost 6 bases and 0 bases, there was a span of 12 bases. CDR3 bases: TGTGCCATCAGACGGACAGTCGACTCTGGGGCCAACGTCCTGACTTTC. Translated: CAIRRTVDSGANVLTF.

In this sample, this clonotype turned up a few times. The V gene is TRBV29-1, the J gene TRBJ2-7, with TRBD2 matching over 8 bases. The germline V gene encodes CDR1 SQVTM and CDR2 ANQGSEA. J gave up 6 bases and V 8 bases, and 9 bases lay outside the gene matches. The CDR3 is 12 amino acids. The CDR3 bases are TGCAGCTCGGCGGGAGGCCGGGGCGAGCAGTACTTC. Translating it yields CSSAGGRGEQYF.

This chain connects TRBV3-1 to TRBJ2-3; D remains unclear. This CDR3 has 17 residues. With 6 bases removed from V and 4 bases from J, the gap between germline ends came to 23 bases. Germline CDR1 is LGHDT and CDR2 is YNNKEL (reference sequence). CDR3 amino acids: CASSPSPGRPPPDTQYF. As DNA, the CDR3 is TGTGCCAGCAGTCCGTCTCCCGGGCGCCCCCCTCCAGATACGCAGTATTTT.

This clonotype was counted only a few times. The rearrangement joins TRBV11-3 to TRBJ2-1; no firm D call. Germline V lookup: CDR1 SGHNT, CDR2 YENEEA. Trimming took off 5 bases at V and 0 bases at J, with 11 bases between the two ends. The CDR3 has 15 residues. The CDR3 DNA is TGTGCCAGCAGCGTGACTGCAAGCTCCTACAATGAGCAGTTCTTC. Amino acid sequence: CASSVTASSYNEQFF.

Many counts were recorded for this clonotype. This chain connects TRBV7-9 to TRBJ1-2; D not resolved. The CDR3 spans 13 residues. The germline V and J ends were trimmed by 1 base and 4 bases, with 7 bases remaining between them. CDR1 SEHNR and CDR2 FQNEAQ come from the germline V gene (reference sequence). The CDR3 protein is CASSLGSAYGYTF. CDR3 nucleotides: TGTGCCAGCAGCTTAGGGTCGGCCTATGGCTACACCTTC.

In its sample, this clonotype was seen many times. This chain links TRBV18 with TRBJ2-2, with D possibly being TRBD2 (6 bases). Trimming left V 2 bases short and J 9 bases short, with 13 bases between. CDR3 length: 14 residues. The germline gives CDR1 KGHSH, CDR2 LQKENI. The CDR3 region is CASSPGGASRELFF. As DNA, the CDR3 is TGTGCCAGCTCACCAGGCGGGGCCTCCCGGGAGCTGTTTTTT.

This CDR3 reads CASRDRSGRGQETQYF. The CDR3 bases are TGTGCCAGCAGAGACCGTAGCGGGAGGGGGCAAGAGACCCAGTACTTC. This chain connects TRBV2 to TRBJ2-5; 11 nucleotides align to TRBD2. The CDR3 is 16 residues long. Germline values: CDR1 SNHLY, CDR2 FYNNEI. Trimming removed 6 bases from V and 2 bases from J; junction bases left unmatched: 8. The whole variable domain, remainder taken from reference TRBV2 and TRBJ2-5, is EPEVTQTPSHQVTQMGQEVILRCVPISNHLYFYWYRQILGQKVEFLVSFYNNEISEKSEIFDDQFSVERPDGSNFTLKIRSTKLEDSAMYFCASRDRSGRGQETQYFGPGTRLLVL.

At least ten counts were recorded for this clonotype. This chain uses TRBV29-1 with TRBJ1-1; 11 nucleotides line up with TRBD1. Germline CDR1 and CDR2: SQVTM and ANQGSEA. J was trimmed by 10 bases and V by 8 bases; bases with no gene match: 6. The CDR3 spans 11 residues. CDR3 DNA: TGCAGCCCGGACAGGGGGCGTAGAGCTTTCTTT. This encodes CSPDRGRRAFF.

This clonotype was counted many times. The gene calls are TRBV9 and TRBJ2-7, with D possibly TRBD1 on 6 matching bases. The V and J ends lost 3 bases and 3 bases respectively, with 10 bases between them. CDR3 length: 13 amino acids. Germline V gene sequence: CDR1 SGDLS, CDR2 YYNGEE. The CDR3 loop reads CASSATGLYEQYF. In DNA form, the CDR3 reads TGTGCCAGCAGCGCGACAGGCCTCTACGAGCAGTACTTC.

This clonotype was counted at least ten times. The chain links TRBV28 to TRBJ1-1; D not certain. CDR3 length equals 14 residues. V was trimmed by 5 bases and J by 4 bases, leaving 14 bases between them. Germline V gene lookup returns CDR1 MDHEN and CDR2 SYDVKM. The CDR3 region has the DNA TGTGCCAGCAGTGGGCTAGGTGGCGGCACTGAAGCTTTCTTT. Translation gives CASSGLGGGTEAFF.

This clonotype was counted a few times. V and J are TRBV9 and TRBJ1-5; unclear D gene. Deletions cut 1 base from V and 3 bases from J, with 5 bases between. Germline V CDR1 and CDR2: SGDLS, YYNGEE. This CDR3 has 13 amino acids. CDR3 nucleotide sequence: TGTGCCAGCAGCGTATCCCACAATCAGCCCCAGCATTTT. It encodes CASSVSHNQPQHF. The complete variable domain, with remaining parts taken from reference TRBV9 and TRBJ1-5, reads DSGVTQTPKHLITATGQRVTLRCSPRSGDLSVYWYQQSLDQGLQFLIQYYNGEERAKGNILERFSAQQFPDLHSELNLSSLELGDSALYFCASSVSHNQPQHFGDGTRLSIL.

The chain has TRBV4-3 and TRBJ2-2, with D uncertain. Germline loops: CDR1 LGHNA, CDR2 YSLEER. CDR3 length: 15 amino acids. V shed 0 bases and J shed 1 base, with 6 bases lying between them. CDR3: CASSQEAGNTGELFF. CDR3 nucleotides: TGCGCCAGCAGCCAAGAGGCAGGGAACACCGGGGAGCTGTTTTTT.

This clonotype was counted at least ten times. CDR3 DNA: TGTGCCAGCAGCAGTCTCGGCGGGAGTACAGATACGCAGTATTTT. It translates to CASSSLGGSTDTQYF. The J gene is TRBJ2-3, the V gene TRBV9, with 7 positions matching TRBD2. Germline CDR1 and CDR2: SGDLS and YYNGEE. CDR3 length: 15 amino acids. With 4 bases clipped from V and 3 bases from J, the junction kept 8 bases outside the gene matches.

V and J are TRBV2 and TRBJ2-3; 12 bases line up with TRBD1. V gave up 11 bases and J gave up 4 bases; unmatched junction bases: 7. Germline V gene lookup returns CDR1 SNHLY and CDR2 FYNNEI. The CDR3 has 14 amino acids. The CDR3 DNA reads TGTGCCCCCCTGGGACAGGGGGCGGCAGATACGCAGTATTTT. Protein sequence: CAPLGQGAADTQYF.

This clonotype came up many times. The CDR3 DNA is TGTGCCAGCAGTCCTAGGCCATTTTACAATGAGCAGTTCTTC. It yields the protein CASSPRPFYNEQFF. This chain connects TRBV3-1 to TRBJ2-1; D unclear. In germline, CDR1 is LGHDT, CDR2 YNNKEL (reference sequence). Trimming removed 6 bases at V and 4 bases at J, with 13 bases between. The CDR3 has 14 amino acids.

This clonotype was picked up a small number of times. The V call is TRBV3-1, the J call TRBJ2-5; 9 positions agree with TRBD2. The V gene's germline CDR1 is LGHDT and CDR2 YNNKEL (reference sequence). CDR3 length equals 14 residues. J lost 5 bases, V lost 4 bases, and 5 bases had no gene match. Here the CDR3 DNA reads TGTGCCAGCAGCCCGGGACTAGCAATCGAGACCCAGTACTTC. Its translation is CASSPGLAIETQYF.